This T cell receptor beta chain was sequenced during a study of blood T cells in healthy people across ages. Study observations and caveats: Investigators treated diversity estimates from one million T cells as underestimates.

A remark on this clonotype: Its specificity is not known.

V gave up 2 bases and J gave up 12 bases; unmatched junction bases: 10. This CDR3 contains 14 residues. The use of a sample-barcoded 5' primer and a J-beta primer mix characterized a second PCR of roughly 7 to 11 cycles. TCRdb independently ran MiXCR on the 5' RACE reads; one entry per CDR3 protein. Here the sample spans about 930,000 distinct CDR3 sequences, 25% to 35% being singletons. Total RNA extraction produced at least 5.5 micrograms (per sample) for the study. This sample also appeared in a second study, on T cells of mothers and their children.

Sequenced input: blood. The chain is built from TRBV12-3 or TRBV12-4 and TRBJ2-1; 7 bases agree with TRBD2. The source of this sequence is a woman aged 40 to 50 in good health. CDR3 DNA sequence: TGTGCCAGCAGTTTAAAGGGGACGGGGGGTATGCAGTTCTTC. It encodes CASSLKGTGGMQFF.